Listed below are T cell receptor beta chains from one sample, sequenced in a study of blood T cell repertoires in COVID-19. Assay used: immunoSEQ multiplex PCR; TCRdb lists only in-frame clones, some missing. The sample carries some 150,000 clones, 83% recorded once. The specimen was peripheral blood. The receptor set was obtained from a woman aged 60-75 years with COVID-19, enrolled during active disease. CDR3s include the opening cysteine and the closing phenylalanine or tryptophan. D genes are given only for firm matches. Clone size is stated in some rows and not others, as once, few, many or a class when expanded.

abundance,j_gene,v_gene,d_gene,CDR3nt,CDR3aa
.,TRBJ1-2,TRBV19,.,TGTGCCAGTAGTATTAACACCCTAGCGGGCTACACCTTC,CASSINTLAGYTF
.,TRBJ2-7,TRBV29-1,TRBD2,TGCAGCGTCCAGCGGGGACTCTCCTCCTACGAGCAGTACTTC,CSVQRGLSSYEQYF
.,TRBJ2-5,TRBV6-5,TRBD1,TGTGCCAGCAGGGACAGGTTGGAGACCCAGTACTTC,CASRDRLETQYF
.,TRBJ1-5,TRBV7-6,.,TGTGCCAGCAGCTTACCGTCCAGGGGCGATCAGCCCCAGCATTTT,CASSLPSRGDQPQHF
.,TRBJ1-5,TRBV19,.,TGTGCCAGTACCCCATCCCATAGCAATCAGCCCCAGCATTTT,CASTPSHSNQPQHF
.,TRBJ1-1,TRBV25-1,.,TGTGCCAGCAGTGAAGTTGCAGCGCCTACCGCTTTCTTT,CASSEVAAPTAFF
.,TRBJ2-7,TRBV15,.,TGTGCCACCAGCAGACCCGGACAGAGCGCCTACGAGCAGTACTTC,CATSRPGQSAYEQYF
once,TRBJ1-5,TRBV18,.,TGTGCCAGCTCACCATCTGACAGGCCCAATCAGCCCCAGCATTTT,CASSPSDRPNQPQHF
.,TRBJ2-5,TRBV24-1,TRBD1,TGTGCCACCAGTGATAGGACAGGGGGAGAGACCCAGTACTTC,CATSDRTGGETQYF
.,TRBJ1-5,TRBV3-1/TRBV3-2,.,TGTGCCAGCAGCCAAGAACCAGGGAAGAATCAGCCCCAGCATTTT,CASSQEPGKNQPQHF
.,TRBJ2-1,TRBV6-2/TRBV6-3,.,TGTGCCAGCAGTCGGGACGGGGGTTACAATGAGCAGTTCTTC,CASSRDGGYNEQFF
.,TRBJ1-1,TRBV7-3,TRBD1,TGTGCCAGCAGCTTAGCCAGGGGGACTGAAGCTTTCTTT,CASSLARGTEAFF
.,TRBJ2-1,TRBV7-3,TRBD1,TGTGCCAGCAGCCCCGCCTGGACAGGGCGCGGCGATGAGCAGTTCTTC,CASSPAWTGRGDEQFF
.,TRBJ1-2,TRBV6-5,.,TGTGCCAGCAGTTACGGGCCAAACTATGGCTACACCTTC,CASSYGPNYGYTF
.,TRBJ1-5,TRBV6-4,TRBD1,TGTGCCAGCAGTGACTCCGACAGGGGTGAAGAGCCCCAGCATTTT,CASSDSDRGEEPQHF
once,TRBJ1-2,TRBV2,TRBD1,TGTGCCAGCAGTGAAGCGTCCACAGGGGTCTATGGCTACACCTTC,CASSEASTGVYGYTF
.,TRBJ1-5,TRBV20-1,.,TGCAGTGCTAGTCAGGGGAGCAATCAGCCCCAGCATTTT,CSASQGSNQPQHF
.,TRBJ2-6,TRBV3-1/TRBV3-2,TRBD1,TGTGCCAGCAGCCCTTACGGGACAGGGGCCTCTGGGGCCAACGTCCTGACTTTC,CASSPYGTGASGANVLTF
.,TRBJ1-2,TRBV29-1,.,TGCAGCGTTGGAGCGGACGGGGGGGGCTACACCTTC,CSVGADGGGYTF
.,TRBJ1-5,TRBV3-1/TRBV3-2,.,TGTGCCAGCAGCCCGGGGGGGGGACCCTATAGCAATCAGCCCCAGCATTTT,CASSPGGGPYSNQPQHF
.,TRBJ2-6,TRBV9,TRBD1,TGTGCCAGCAGCACCTACGGGACAGGGGTGGATGGGGCCAACGTCCTGACTTTC,CASSTYGTGVDGANVLTF
.,TRBJ1-2,TRBV30,.,TGTGCCTGGAGGGGGCCCCTCCGGCGGGGCTACACCTTC,CAWRGPLRRGYTF
.,TRBJ1-5,TRBV19,.,TGTGCCAGTCACTACCAGGGGCCCAATCAGCCCCAGCATTTT,CASHYQGPNQPQHF
.,TRBJ1-6,TRBV12-5,.,TGTGCTAGTGGTTTGGAGGCAGGGGTATATTCACCCCTCCACTTT,CASGLEAGVYSPLHF
.,TRBJ1-5,TRBV19,TRBD1,TGTGCCAGTAGTATAGCAGGGACAGGGAGAGGAGGCAATCAGCCCCAGCATTTT,CASSIAGTGRGGNQPQHF
medium-sized,TRBJ2-2,TRBV5-1,.,TGCGCCAGCAGCCTTAGCGGCCTAGCCGGGGAGCTGTTTTTT,CASSLSGLAGELFF
.,TRBJ1-2,TRBV19,TRBD1,TGTGCCAGTAGTACAGTTGACAGGGGGCAACCCAACTATGGCTACACCTTC,CASSTVDRGQPNYGYTF
.,TRBJ2-1,TRBV7-3,.,TGTGCCAGCAGCTATTCGGGGGGCGATGAGCAGTTCTTC,CASSYSGGDEQFF
.,TRBJ1-5,TRBV7-9,.,TGTGCCAGCAGCTTAGGACAGGATAGCAATCAGCCCCAGCATTTT,CASSLGQDSNQPQHF
.,TRBJ1-5,TRBV19,.,TGTGCCAGTAGTAAGGCAGGGGTGCGGAGCAATCAGCCCCAGCATTTT,CASSKAGVRSNQPQHF
.,TRBJ1-4,TRBV11-2,.,TGTGCCAGCAGGCGACAGGTTAATGAAAAACTGTTTTTT,CASRRQVNEKLFF
.,TRBJ1-1,TRBV10-2,.,TGCGCCAGCAGTGGGGAGTTCCGCACTGAAGCTTTCTTT,CASSGEFRTEAFF
.,TRBJ1-1,TRBV10-3,.,TGTGCCATCAGTGAGTCGGAGGGGAGGACTGAAGCTTTCTTT,CAISESEGRTEAFF
.,TRBJ1-3,TRBV6-5,TRBD1,TGTGCCAGCAGTTCTCAACGACAGGGAGGCACCATATATTTT,CASSSQRQGGTIYF
few,TRBJ1-5,TRBV4-1,.,TGCGCCAGCAGCCAAGTCCGGGACAATCAGCCCCAGCATTTT,CASSQVRDNQPQHF
few,TRBJ2-5,TRBV5-1,TRBD1,TGCGCCAGCAGCTTGGGAGGGGGCGGAGAGACCCAGTACTTC,CASSLGGGGETQYF
.,TRBJ1-3,TRBV7-3,.,TGTGCCAGCAGCTTAACCGCGGGCAGCTCTGGAAACACCATATATTTT,CASSLTAGSSGNTIYF
.,TRBJ1-1,TRBV3-1/TRBV3-2,.,TGTGCCAGCAGCCAAGGGGCAGGGATAAACACTGAAGCTTTCTTT,CASSQGAGINTEAFF
.,TRBJ1-2,TRBV6-5,.,TGTGCCAGCAGGTCAATAACCGGCTATGGCTACACCTTC,CASRSITGYGYTF
.,TRBJ1-6,TRBV4-2,.,TGTGCCAGCAGCCAAGATATGGACAATAATTCACCCCTCCACTTT,CASSQDMDNNSPLHF
.,TRBJ2-1,TRBV6-5,TRBD2,TGTGCCGGAAAGGGACTAGCGGGAGCCAATGAGCAGTTCTTC,CAGKGLAGANEQFF
.,TRBJ1-6,TRBV6-5,.,TGTGCCAGCAGGGACACCTCCTCCTATAATTCACCCCTCCACTTT,CASRDTSSYNSPLHF
few,TRBJ2-5,TRBV12-5,.,TGTGCTAGTGGTTCGGGGGGCGCGGGACAAGAGACCCAGTACTTC,CASGSGGAGQETQYF
.,TRBJ2-7,TRBV29-1,.,TGCAGCGTTGCTGGCAGGGTCTACGAGCAGTACTTC,CSVAGRVYEQYF
.,TRBJ2-7,TRBV6-5,TRBD1,TGTGCCAGTCGAGCAGGGGGCCTCAGCTCCTACGAGCAGTACTTC,CASRAGGLSSYEQYF
once,TRBJ1-2,TRBV6-5,TRBD1,TGTGCCAGCAGAGTGTCGTTGGGACAGGCCTATGGCTACACCTTC,CASRVSLGQAYGYTF
.,TRBJ1-4,TRBV18,.,TGTGCCAGCTCAGGCGGCCCTAATGAAAAACTGTTTTTT,CASSGGPNEKLFF
once,TRBJ2-7,TRBV20-1,.,TGCAGTGCTAGTTCCCCACAGGTTAACACCTACGAGCAGTACTTC,CSASSPQVNTYEQYF
.,TRBJ1-1,TRBV10-1,.,TGCGCCAGCAGTGAGTCAGGGGAAGGCACTGAAGCTTTCTTT,CASSESGEGTEAFF
.,TRBJ2-5,TRBV6-6,.,TGTGCCAGCAGTTACGCAAGCGGAAACCAAGAGACCCAGTACTTC,CASSYASGNQETQYF
.,TRBJ1-1,TRBV6-1,.,TGTGCCAGCAGTGAAGGAGGTCCTGAAGCTTTCTTT,CASSEGGPEAFF